This T cell receptor (beta chain) was recorded in a study of OX40 agonist ivuxolimab in advanced cancers. Study-level information: Partial responses occurred in Three dose-escalation patients, one with hepatocellular carcinoma and two with cutaneous melanoma.

For this clone: Its matching antigen is unknown. A junction boundary mismatches the germline segment, possibly from a read error.

Findings and caveats of the study: Both blood CD4+ and CD8+ T cells showed clonal growth by week 6 at 0.1 to 3.0 mg/kg. In general, CD8+ T cells held more expanded clones than CD4+ did, on average.

The germline CDR1 and CDR2 sequences are SSHAT and FNYEAQ (reference sequence). The CDR3 runs to 16 residues. TCRdb keeps only in-frame clones here, not all; method: immunoSEQ multiplex PCR. The sample holds 65,000 to 85,000 clones; 70% to 90% are singletons and the top ten take roughly 10%. Collection of blood occurred at baseline, at cycle 4 day 1, and at cycle 7 day 1. The receptor was derived from an adult with an advanced solid tumor such as melanoma, head and neck, liver or kidney cancer. Specimen: CD4+ or CD8+ T cells sorted from blood, collected in a trial of the OX40 agonist ivuxolimab. This chain connects TRBV7-7 to TRBJ2-1; 10 bases are shared with TRBD2. CDR3 coding DNA: TGTGCTAGCAGCTTACGGACTAGCGGTACCTACAATGAGCAGTTCTTC. Its translation: CASSLRTSGTYNEQFF.